This entry concerns a single T cell receptor beta chain. Its cognate antigen has yet to be identified. Its ends do not fully match the called genes, so a read error is possible. The immunoSEQ Assay, a bias-controlled multiplex PCR, was used to amplify TCRbeta CDR3 regions from genomic DNA. In the source study's methods: Within the assay, amplification of reference gene primers was used to estimate how many nucleated cells each sample contained. Sequence reads were collapsed and filtered to measure the absolute abundance of every unique TCRbeta CDR3 rearrangement. For each sample, productive Simpson clonality was calculated by taking the square root of Simpson's diversity index across productive rearrangements. TCRdb mirrors the immuneACCESS table, restricted to in-frame sequences. Some clones are absent from its copies; in checked studies, under half trace to an unresolved V gene, and the reason for the others is unknown. V, J and clone size are taken as reported in that table, and D and trimming were inferred from the DNA itself. This sample is represented by roughly 250,000 clones; approximately 81% of them were singletons. Clones ranked in the top ten supply about 3.2% of the sample.

The source of the sample is a study of blood T cell repertoires in COVID-19 (dated by TCRdb to about 2020). Regarding the research as a whole: Samples covering the acute and convalescent phases of COVID-19 were provided by collaborators in the United States, Italy and Spain. Subjects who had been exposed to COVID-19, were actively infected with it, or had recovered from it provided the deeply sampled blood TCRbeta repertoires that made up the dataset. The repertoires were released in a freely available public database meant as a resource for research on the immune response to SARS-CoV-2. Where available, HLA class I and class II types were obtained from metadata supplied by the sample provider rather than from assay-based typing. The prospective study material was composed of cDNA or gDNA derived from T cells, B-cell-depleted T cells, or PBMCs. The samples were drawn from the first 160 participants of the ongoing ImmuneRACE study and from more than 1,000 subjects provided by 6 global collaborators. A de-identified subject ID, COVID-19 status, age in years and sex were almost always included in the sample metadata. Overall results and qualifications from the work: The amount of clinical and demographic metadata varied by source and participant and was provided uncurated.

In the germline V gene, CDR1 corresponds to SGHTS and CDR2 to YDEGEE. The CDR3 spans 15 residues, from the cysteine through the phenylalanine. Solely the CDR3 DNA is kept, with 45 bases framed from the first base. Collaborating institutions collected whole blood in K2EDTA tubes following their own protocols. For TCRbeta analysis, collaborators shipped samples in one of three forms: frozen whole blood, isolated PBMCs, or DNA extracted from either of those sample types. Sequencing used peripheral blood. This clonotype was sampled from a woman in her sixties with active or convalescent COVID-19. The receptor chain draws on TRBV5-8 and TRBJ2-3; tentative D gene TRBD2, with 5 bases matching. DNA sequence: TGTGCCAGCAGGTTGGACTCCCTCGACACAGATACGCAGTATTTT. Translated, this gives CASRLDSLDTDTQYF. With all but the CDR3 taken from the reference TRBV5-8 and TRBJ2-3 genes, the full variable domain is: EAGVTQSPTHLIKTRGQQATLRCSPISGHTSVYWYQQALGLGLQFLLWYDEGEERNRGNFPPRFSGRQFPNYSSELNVNALELEDSALYLCASRLDSLDTDTQYFGPGTRLTVL.